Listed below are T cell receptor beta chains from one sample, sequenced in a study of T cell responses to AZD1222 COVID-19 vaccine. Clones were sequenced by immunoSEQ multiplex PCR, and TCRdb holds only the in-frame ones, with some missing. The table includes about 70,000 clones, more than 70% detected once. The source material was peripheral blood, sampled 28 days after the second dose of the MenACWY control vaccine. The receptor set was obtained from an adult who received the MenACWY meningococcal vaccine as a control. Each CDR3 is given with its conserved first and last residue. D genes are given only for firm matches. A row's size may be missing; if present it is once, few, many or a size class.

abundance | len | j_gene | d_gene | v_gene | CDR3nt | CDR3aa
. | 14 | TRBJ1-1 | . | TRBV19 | TGTGCCAGTAGTACTCAGGGCGTGAACACTGAAGCTTTCTTT | CASSTQGVNTEAFF
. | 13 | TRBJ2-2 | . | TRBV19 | TGTGCCAGTAGTATAAGAGAGACCGGGGAGCTGTTTTTT | CASSIRETGELFF
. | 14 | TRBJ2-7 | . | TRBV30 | TGTGCCTGGAGTGTATACAGCAGATTCTACGAGCAGTACTTC | CAWSVYSRFYEQYF
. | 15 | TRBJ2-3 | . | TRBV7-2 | TGTGCCAGCAGCTTATTGGGGCTCCCGGGAGATACGCAGTATTTT | CASSLLGLPGDTQYF
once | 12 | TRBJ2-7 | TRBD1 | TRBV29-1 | TGCAGCGTTGTGAGGACAGGGGGCGAGCAGTACTTC | CSVVRTGGEQYF
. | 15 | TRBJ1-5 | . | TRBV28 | TGTGCCAGCAGTCTCTCGGCGGATAGCAATCAGCCCCAGCATTTT | CASSLSADSNQPQHF
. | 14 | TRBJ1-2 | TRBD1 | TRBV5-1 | TGCGCCAGCAGCAATGGACAGGGGGGAGCTGGCTACACCTTC | CASSNGQGGAGYTF
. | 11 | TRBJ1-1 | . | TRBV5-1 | TGCGCCAGCAGCTTTGAGGCTGAAGCTTTCTTT | CASSFEAEAFF
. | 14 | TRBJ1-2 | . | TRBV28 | TGTGCCAGCAGGGGACAAACCCGAAACTATGGCTACACCTTC | CASRGQTRNYGYTF
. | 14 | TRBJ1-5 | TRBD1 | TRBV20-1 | TGCAGTACTAGTAAACAGGGGCTGAATCAGCCCCAGCATTTT | CSTSKQGLNQPQHF
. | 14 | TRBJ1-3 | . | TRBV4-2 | TGTGCCAGCAGCCGGGGAGGCTCTGGAAACACCATATATTTT | CASSRGGSGNTIYF
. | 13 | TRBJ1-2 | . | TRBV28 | TGTGCCAGCAGTCCCTGGCAGGACTATGGCTACACCTTC | CASSPWQDYGYTF
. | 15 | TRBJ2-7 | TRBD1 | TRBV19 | TGTGCCAGTAGTGATCAATCAGGGGGAACGGGCGAGCAGTACTTC | CASSDQSGGTGEQYF
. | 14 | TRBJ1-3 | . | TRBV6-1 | TGTGCCAGCAGTGAAGGCTTCGACGGAAACACCATATATTTT | CASSEGFDGNTIYF
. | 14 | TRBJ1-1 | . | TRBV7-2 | TGTGCCAGCAGCTTGGCAGGGAGTGTCTCTGAAGCTTTCTTT | CASSLAGSVSEAFF
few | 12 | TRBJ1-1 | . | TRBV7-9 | TGTGCCAGCAGCTTACAAGCGTCTGAAGCTTTCTTT | CASSLQASEAFF
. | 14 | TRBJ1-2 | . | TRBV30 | TGTGCCTGGTCACCGGGACATCCTAACTATGGCTACACCTTC | CAWSPGHPNYGYTF
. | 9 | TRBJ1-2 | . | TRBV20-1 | TGCAGTGTCCCGGATGGCTACACCTTC | CSVPDGYTF
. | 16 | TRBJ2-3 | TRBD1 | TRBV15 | TGTGCCACCAGCACCCGGACAGGGAGATTGCCGGATACGCAGTATTTT | CATSTRTGRLPDTQYF
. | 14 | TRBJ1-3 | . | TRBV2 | TGTGCCAGCAGGCCGGGACCACGAGGTAGCACCATATATTTT | CASRPGPRGSTIYF
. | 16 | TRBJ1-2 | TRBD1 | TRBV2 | TGTGCCAGCAGGGAACCCATGACAGGGCCCAACTATGGCTACACCTTC | CASREPMTGPNYGYTF
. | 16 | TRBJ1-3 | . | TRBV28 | TGTGCCAGCCAGACTAACAGACGGGGCTCTGGAAACACCATATATTTT | CASQTNRRGSGNTIYF
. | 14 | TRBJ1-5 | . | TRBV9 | TGTGCCAGCAGCGTAGACCCAGCAAATCAGCCCCAGCATTTT | CASSVDPANQPQHF
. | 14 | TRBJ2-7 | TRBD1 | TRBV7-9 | TGTGCCAGCAGCTTAGCGGTCGAGGAACAGGGGGTATACTTC | CASSLAVEEQGVYF
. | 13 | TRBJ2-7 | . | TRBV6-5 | TGTGCCAGCAGTCTACCGGCGAGGGACGAGCAGTACTTC | CASSLPARDEQYF
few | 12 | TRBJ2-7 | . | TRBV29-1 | TGCAGCGTTGAAGGTGGCAACTACGAGCAGTACTTC | CSVEGGNYEQYF
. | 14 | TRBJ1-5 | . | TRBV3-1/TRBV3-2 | TGTGCCAGCAGCCAAGGGGCGAGCAATCAGCCCCAGCATTTT | CASSQGASNQPQHF
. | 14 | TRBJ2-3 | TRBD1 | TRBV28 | TGTGCCAGCTTAAGACAGGGGGCGTCAGATACGCAGTATTTT | CASLRQGASDTQYF
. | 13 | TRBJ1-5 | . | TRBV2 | TGTGCCAGCAGAGGGGACAGCAATCAGCCCCAGCATTTT | CASRGDSNQPQHF
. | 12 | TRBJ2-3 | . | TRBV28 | TGTGCCAGCACGGGTGTCACAGATACGCAGTATTTT | CASTGVTDTQYF
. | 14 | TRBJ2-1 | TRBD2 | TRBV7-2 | TGTGCCAGCAGCGCAGGACTAGCCAGGAATGAGCAGTTCTTC | CASSAGLARNEQFF
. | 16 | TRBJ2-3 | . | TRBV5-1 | TGCGCCAGCAGCCTGACCCCGGGAACGGGCGCAGATACGCAGTATTTT | CASSLTPGTGADTQYF
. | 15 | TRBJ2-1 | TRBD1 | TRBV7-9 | TGTGCCAGCAGCTTATTCGGACAGGGGGCCAATGAGCAGTTCTTC | CASSLFGQGANEQFF
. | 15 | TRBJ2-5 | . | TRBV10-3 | TGTGCCATCAGTGAATACCGGGCAGGTCCAGAGACCCAGTACTTC | CAISEYRAGPETQYF
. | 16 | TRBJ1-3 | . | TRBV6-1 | TGTGCCAGCAGTGAGTCAAGGGGAATCTCTGGAAACACCATATATTTT | CASSESRGISGNTIYF
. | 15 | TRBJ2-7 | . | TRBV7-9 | TGTGCCAGCAGCCCAATGGGGGACGGCTCCGGCGAGCAGTACTTC | CASSPMGDGSGEQYF
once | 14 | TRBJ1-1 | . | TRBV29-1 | TGCAGCGGTACCTTGCGTCGGGGTGAGACTGAAGCTTTCTTT | CSGTLRRGETEAFF
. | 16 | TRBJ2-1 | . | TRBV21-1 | TGTGCCAGCATCCCCAATGACAGGGTTTGCTACAATGAGCAGTTCTTC | CASIPNDRVCYNEQFF
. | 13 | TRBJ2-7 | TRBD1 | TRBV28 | TGTGCCACCAGAGGACAGGGAACCTACGAGCAGTACTTC | CATRGQGTYEQYF
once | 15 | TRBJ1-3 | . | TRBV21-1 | TGTGCCAGCAGCACCAGGGCATTCTCTGGAAACACCATATATTTT | CASSTRAFSGNTIYF
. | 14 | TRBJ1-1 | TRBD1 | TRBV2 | TGTGCCAGCGTCCGGGACAGGGGGGACACTGAAGCTTTCTTT | CASVRDRGDTEAFF
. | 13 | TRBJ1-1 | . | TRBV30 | TGTGCCTGGAGTTTTCCGCCCGGGTCCGACGCTTTCTTT | CAWSFPPGSDAFF
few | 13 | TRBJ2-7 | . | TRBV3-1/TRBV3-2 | TGTGCCAGCAGCCAAGATGGGCTCCACGAGCAGTACTTC | CASSQDGLHEQYF
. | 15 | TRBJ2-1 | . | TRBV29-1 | TGCAGCGTGCTGACTGAACCCCTAACCTACAATGAGCAGTTCTTC | CSVLTEPLTYNEQFF
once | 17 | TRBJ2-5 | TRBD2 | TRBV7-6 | TGTGCCAGCAGCCGCAACGTAAGGATAGCGGGCCAAGAGACCCAGTACTTC | CASSRNVRIAGQETQYF
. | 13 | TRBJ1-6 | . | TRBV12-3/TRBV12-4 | TGTGCCAGCAGTGACAACCGGAATTCACCCCTCCACTTT | CASSDNRNSPLHF